This T cell receptor (beta chain) emerged from a study of T cells in Graves' hyperthyroidism and ophthalmopathy. General study points: It was a median 6.5 months before onset that the model predicted ophthalmopathy.

Trimming removed 5 bases from V and 2 bases from J; junction bases left unmatched: 6. The germline V gene has CDR1 SGHRS and CDR2 YFSETQ. The CDR3 is made up of 14 amino acids. What was amplified from RNA transcripts were TCR beta CDR3 regions. HTBI primers drove first-round RT-PCR of the TCR CDR3. TCRdb independently ran MiXCR on the multiplex PCR reads; one entry per CDR3 protein. This sample has 470,000 or so distinct CDR3 sequences, with less than 25% found just once. This clonotype appeared a few times. Antigen unknown. The TCR originated in a man in his late teens or twenties with Graves' hyperthyroidism. Material for sequencing was blood. This chain joins TRBV5-1 and TRBJ1-1; TRBD1 agrees at 7 bases. DNA of the CDR3: TGCGCCAGCAGGCTGACAGGGCACAACACTGAAGCTTTCTTT. It translates to CASRLTGHNTEAFF.